A selection of T cell receptor beta chains follows, all from one sample in a study of vaccination and CD4 T cells after COVID-19. Each CDR3 protein is one row after TCRdb ran MiXCR on the PCR reads. The sample contains around 12,000 distinct CDR3 sequences, over 40% of which appear only once. No antigens are known for them. The sequenced sample consisted of CD4+ T cells from blood, cultured in vitro. These TCRs come from a human donor who had recovered from COVID-19. CDR3s include the opening cysteine and the closing phenylalanine or tryptophan. Fields, in order: V gene, D gene, J gene, clone size, CDR3 protein, CDR3 DNA. D genes are given only for firm matches. Rows give clone size only sometimes, using once, few, many, or a class for an expanded clone.

>TRBV18|TRBD2|TRBJ2-5|once
CASSPPPAGTGTQYF
TGTGCCAGCTCACCACCCCCAGCGGGGACGGGGACCCAGTACTTC
>TRBV7-9|NA|TRBJ2-5|NA
CASSLSIGALPTQYF
TGTGCCAGCAGCTTATCTATCGGGGCCCTCCCGACCCAGTACTTC
>TRBV6-1|NA|TRBJ2-7|NA
CASSESIMAETSYEQYF
TGTGCCAGCAGTGAAAGTATTATGGCAGAAACCTCCTACGAGCAGTACTTC
>TRBV15|NA|TRBJ2-1|NA
CATSRGGAVYNEQFF
TGTGCCACCAGCAGAGGGGGGGCAGTATACAATGAGCAGTTCTTC
>TRBV11-2|TRBD1|TRBJ1-4|NA
CASSPNDRGEKLFF
TGTGCCAGCAGCCCTAACGACAGGGGTGAAAAACTGTTTTTT
>TRBV20-1|NA|TRBJ2-5|NA
CSAPGVADFIGTQYF
TGCAGTGCTCCTGGGGTAGCGGACTTCATAGGGACCCAGTACTTC
>TRBV20-1|NA|TRBJ1-2|NA
CSAWTGQSGGYTF
TGCAGTGCTTGGACTGGACAGAGCGGTGGCTACACCTTC
>TRBV7-8|NA|TRBJ1-1|NA
CATTSGVGTEAFF
TGTGCCACCACGTCAGGGGTAGGAACTGAAGCTTTCTTT
>TRBV20-1|TRBD2|TRBJ2-3|NA
CSARDMRLAGGSNTDTQYF
TGCAGTGCTAGAGATATGAGACTAGCGGGGGGATCCAACACAGATACGCAGTATTTT
>TRBV7-9|NA|TRBJ1-2|NA
CASSSAAQGYGYTF
TGTGCCAGCAGCTCGGCAGCGCAGGGTTATGGCTACACCTTC
>TRBV5-1|NA|TRBJ1-1|NA
CASSLDRMNTEAFF
TGCGCCAGCAGCTTGGACAGGATGAACACTGAAGCTTTCTTT
>TRBV24-1|NA|TRBJ2-7|NA
CATSDPPRHHEQYF
TGTGCCACCAGTGACCCCCCCCGCCACCACGAGCAGTACTTC
>TRBV6-2/TRBV6-3|NA|TRBJ1-2|NA
CASSYGGLYGYTF
TGTGCCAGCAGTTACGGCGGCCTCTATGGCTACACCTTC
>TRBV7-8|NA|TRBJ2-3|NA
CASSLMSLVEIADTQYF
TGTGCCAGCAGCTTAATGTCTCTAGTGGAGATCGCAGATACGCAGTATTTT
>TRBV18|TRBD1|TRBJ1-2|NA
CASSRGQGENYGYTF
TGTGCCAGCTCAAGGGGACAGGGGGAGAACTATGGCTACACCTTC
>TRBV12-3/TRBV12-4|TRBD1|TRBJ1-5|NA
CASSTGDQPQHF
TGTGCCAGCAGTACAGGGGATCAGCCCCAGCATTTT
>TRBV5-1|TRBD1|TRBJ2-3|NA
CASSLGTGISTDTQYF
TGCGCCAGCAGCTTAGGGACAGGGATAAGCACAGATACGCAGTATTTT
>TRBV19|TRBD1|TRBJ1-2|NA
CASSTQQTGVHYGYTF
TGTGCCAGTAGTACACAACAGACAGGGGTTCACTATGGCTACACCTTC
>TRBV5-1|NA|TRBJ2-3|once
CASSHGGQGSTDTQYF
TGCGCCAGCAGCCATGGTGGGCAGGGGAGCACAGATACGCAGTATTTT
>TRBV14|NA|TRBJ2-5|NA
CASSQGLGESRETQYF
TGTGCCAGCAGCCAAGGTTTAGGGGAGAGTCGAGAGACCCAGTACTTC
>TRBV19|NA|TRBJ2-6|few
CASSLLRGRSSGANVLTF
TGTGCCAGTAGTCTCCTGAGAGGGCGGAGCTCTGGGGCCAACGTCCTGACTTTC
>TRBV18|NA|TRBJ2-5|few
CASSPLRSARETQYF
TGTGCCAGCTCACCACTTCGGTCAGCTAGGGAGACCCAGTACTTC
>TRBV7-2|NA|TRBJ1-1|NA
CASSLRAGMNTEAFF
TGTGCCAGCAGCTTAAGGGCCGGGATGAACACTGAAGCTTTCTTT
>TRBV7-6|TRBD1|TRBJ1-2|large
CASSPRQGPIYGYTF
TGTGCCAGCAGCCCCAGACAGGGGCCAATCTATGGCTACACCTTC
>TRBV6-1|TRBD1|TRBJ2-7|NA
CASRPGGTGAYEQYF
TGTGCCAGCAGGCCGGGCGGGACAGGGGCCTACGAGCAGTACTTC
>TRBV3-1|TRBD1|TRBJ1-1|NA
CASSQPGGEAFF
TGTGCCAGCAGCCAACCAGGGGGAGAAGCTTTCTTT
>TRBV2|TRBD1|TRBJ1-2|NA
CASRRDSNYGYTF
TGTGCCAGCAGGAGGGACAGTAACTATGGCTACACCTTC
>TRBV4-1|TRBD1|TRBJ1-2|NA
CASSRGTGRSYTF
TGCGCCAGCAGCCGCGGGACAGGGAGGAGCTACACCTTC
>TRBV7-2|NA|TRBJ1-3|few
CASSLQGSPGNTIYF
TGTGCCAGCAGCTTACAGGGCTCCCCTGGAAACACCATATATTTT
>TRBV5-4|TRBD1|TRBJ2-5|NA
CASSFRTGRETQYF
TGTGCCAGCAGCTTCCGGACAGGGCGAGAGACCCAGTACTTC
>TRBV30|TRBD1|TRBJ1-1|few
CAWRATGGAFF
TGTGCCTGGAGGGCGACAGGGGGAGCTTTCTTT
>TRBV14|NA|TRBJ2-7|NA
CASSQASYEQYF
TGTGCCAGCAGCCAAGCATCCTACGAGCAGTACTTC
>TRBV11-2|TRBD1|TRBJ2-3|NA
CASSRDRGRTDTQYF
TGTGCCAGCAGTCGGGACAGGGGGAGGACAGATACGCAGTATTTT
>TRBV12-3/TRBV12-4|TRBD2|TRBJ2-7|NA
CASSRRGGASYEQYF
TGTGCCAGCAGCCGCCGGGGGGGGGCTAGCTACGAGCAGTACTTC
>TRBV7-6|NA|TRBJ2-2|few
CASSLNTGELFF
TGTGCCAGCAGCTTAAACACCGGGGAGCTGTTTTTT
>TRBV6-5|NA|TRBJ2-2|few
CASSYSRQGYTGELFF
TGTGCCAGCAGTTACTCTCGCCAGGGGTACACCGGGGAGCTGTTTTTT
>TRBV7-8|NA|TRBJ1-1|few
CASSYTTENTEAFF
TGTGCCAGCAGCTATACTACAGAGAACACTGAAGCTTTCTTT
>TRBV6-1|TRBD1|TRBJ2-2|NA
CASRRLGTGYSGELFF
TGTGCCAGCAGACGACTCGGGACAGGGTATTCCGGGGAGCTGTTTTTT
>TRBV20-1|TRBD2|TRBJ2-1|few
CSARGTGGSYNEQFF
TGCAGTGCTAGAGGGACGGGGGGGTCCTACAATGAGCAGTTCTTC
>TRBV11-2|NA|TRBJ1-5|NA
CASSLGGQINQPQHF
TGTGCCAGCAGCTTAGGCGGACAGATCAATCAGCCCCAGCATTTT
>TRBV20-1|NA|TRBJ2-2|NA
CSARDRGSRELFF
TGCAGTGCTAGAGATCGGGGGTCGAGGGAGCTGTTTTTT
>TRBV5-4|TRBD2|TRBJ2-2|NA
CASSSQSGLAGGRGTGELFF
TGTGCCAGCAGCTCACAATCAGGACTAGCGGGAGGGCGGGGCACCGGGGAGCTGTTTTTT
>TRBV30|NA|TRBJ1-1|NA
CAWTNDRNTEAFF
TGTGCCTGGACGAACGACCGGAACACTGAAGCTTTCTTT
>TRBV7-2|TRBD2|TRBJ2-7|NA
CASSIGGTQYEQYF
TGTGCCAGCAGCATCGGGGGGACTCAATACGAGCAGTACTTC
>TRBV6-1|NA|TRBJ1-1|NA
CASTKGVNTEAFF
TGTGCCAGCACTAAGGGAGTTAACACTGAAGCTTTCTTT
>TRBV20-1|TRBD1|TRBJ1-2|NA
CSASQGQGRGYTF
TGCAGTGCCTCGCAGGGACAGGGACGTGGCTACACCTTC
>TRBV19|NA|TRBJ1-5|few
CASHEGFSNQPQHF
TGTGCCAGTCATGAGGGGTTTAGCAATCAGCCCCAGCATTTT
>TRBV24-1|NA|TRBJ1-3|few
CATSDPRTAGNTIYF
TGTGCCACCAGTGATCCGAGGACAGCTGGAAACACCATATATTTT
>TRBV6-1|TRBD1|TRBJ2-3|NA
CASSPRTGGDTQYF
TGTGCCAGCAGTCCGAGGACAGGGGGAGATACGCAGTATTTT
>TRBV24-1|TRBD1|TRBJ2-2|NA
CATSPTPGTVERGTGELFF
TGTGCCACCAGTCCTACTCCCGGGACAGTCGAAAGAGGCACCGGGGAGCTGTTTTTT
>TRBV6-2/TRBV6-3|NA|TRBJ2-7|NA
CASSYSGGSSYEQYF
TGTGCCAGCAGTTACTCCGGGGGTAGCTCCTACGAGCAGTACTTC
>TRBV5-4|NA|TRBJ2-5|NA
CASSLRQGGRETQYF
TGTGCCAGCAGCCTAAGACAGGGCGGGAGGGAGACCCAGTACTTC
>TRBV19|NA|TRBJ2-7|NA
CASSRSSGEQYF
TGTGCCAGTAGTAGGTCATCGGGCGAGCAGTACTTC
>TRBV6-1|TRBD1|TRBJ1-2|few
CASRMDRGNYGYTF
TGTGCCAGCAGGATGGACAGGGGTAACTATGGCTACACCTTC
>TRBV3-1|NA|TRBJ1-2|NA
CASSQEGGGYTF
TGTGCCAGCAGCCAAGAAGGGGGAGGCTACACCTTC
>TRBV7-2|TRBD1|TRBJ1-2|few
CASSLRRGQPNYGYTF
TGTGCCAGCAGCCTACGCAGGGGGCAGCCTAACTATGGCTACACCTTC
>TRBV19|TRBD2|TRBJ2-1|NA
CASSIPLAGTSGYYNEQFF
TGTGCCAGTAGTATCCCCCTAGCCGGGACTAGCGGCTACTACAATGAGCAGTTCTTC
>TRBV2|NA|TRBJ1-5|few
CASSGTQGSQPQHF
TGTGCCAGCAGCGGTACACAGGGTAGCCAGCCCCAGCATTTT
>TRBV12-3/TRBV12-4|NA|TRBJ2-1|once
CASSLTQSGNEQFF
TGTGCCAGCAGTTTAACCCAGTCTGGCAATGAGCAGTTCTTC
>TRBV28|TRBD2|TRBJ2-1|NA
CASSSGGADFNEQFF
TGTGCCAGCAGTTCGGGAGGAGCCGATTTCAATGAGCAGTTCTTC